The source of this T cell receptor (beta chain) is a study of T cells in Graves' hyperthyroidism and ophthalmopathy. This CDR3 is built from 14 residues. Between the trimmed V and J ends, which lost 0 bases and 6 bases, there was a span of 10 bases. CDR1 is LGHDT and CDR2 is YNNKEL in the germline V gene (reference sequence). The source material, RNA transcripts, was used to amplify TCR beta CDR3 regions. The HTBI primer set was used in a first-round RT-PCR of the TCR CDR3. TCRdb re-derived calls from the multiplex PCR reads in MiXCR, one entry per CDR3 protein. This sample has some 620,000 distinct CDR3 sequences; about 17% occur once, and the top ten carry 3.8%. This clonotype was detected only a few times. Clinicians diagnosed patients from clinical symptoms, serum thyroxine and TRAb, thyroid ultrasound and orbital computed tomography.

The TCR comes from a woman aged 25-40 years with Graves' hyperthyroidism. The sequencing input was blood. V gene TRBV3-1 combines with J gene TRBJ2-3, with D perhaps matching TRBD1 (6 bases). The CDR3 region is CASSQDQGHDTQYF. DNA for the CDR3: TGTGCCAGCAGCCAAGATCAGGGACACGATACGCAGTATTTT.